Detailed here is one TCR beta chain. Original handling: Amplification with reference gene primers provided the estimates of nucleated cell counts. Sequencing used immunoSEQ multiplex PCR; TCRdb keeps in-frame clones, though not all of them. The DNA gave D and trimming, while V, J and clone size come from that table. The sample records 75,000 to 100,000 clones, roughly 85% being singletons. From germline, CDR1 is MNHEY and CDR2 SMNVEV (reference sequence). The CDR3 has 16 amino acids. Trimming cost V 6 bases and J 7 bases, with 21 bases left between them. This entry is derived from a study of blood T cell repertoires in COVID-19.

Specimen: peripheral blood. The TCR originated in a human donor in a cohort sampled during active COVID-19. V and J are TRBV27 and TRBJ1-4; a possible D gene is TRBD1 (5 bases). The CDR3 spells CASRPTATVRGEKLFF. CDR3 nucleotides: TGTGCCAGCAGGCCGACCGCGACAGTGCGTGGTGAAAAACTGTTTTTT.